This paragraph covers one T cell receptor (beta chain) sequence. These data are taken from a study of blood T cell repertoires in COVID-19. About the research overall: The United States, Italy and Spain were the sources of the acute and convalescent COVID-19 samples.

V lost 3 bases and J lost 0, with 12 bases in between. The germline gives CDR1 SGHVS, CDR2 FNYEAQ. The CDR3 is 16 residues long. Sequencing was performed with immunoSEQ multiplex PCR; in TCRdb, only in-frame clones are kept and a portion is missing. The sample lists roughly 290,000 clones, 85% occurring once. The source material was peripheral blood. The source of this sequence is a woman in her fifties or sixties with active or convalescent COVID-19. This chain connects TRBV7-6 to TRBJ2-1; D not resolved. CDR3 amino acids: CASSFQAIGSYNEQFF. CDR3 bases: TGTGCCAGCAGCTTTCAGGCCATAGGCTCCTACAATGAGCAGTTCTTC.